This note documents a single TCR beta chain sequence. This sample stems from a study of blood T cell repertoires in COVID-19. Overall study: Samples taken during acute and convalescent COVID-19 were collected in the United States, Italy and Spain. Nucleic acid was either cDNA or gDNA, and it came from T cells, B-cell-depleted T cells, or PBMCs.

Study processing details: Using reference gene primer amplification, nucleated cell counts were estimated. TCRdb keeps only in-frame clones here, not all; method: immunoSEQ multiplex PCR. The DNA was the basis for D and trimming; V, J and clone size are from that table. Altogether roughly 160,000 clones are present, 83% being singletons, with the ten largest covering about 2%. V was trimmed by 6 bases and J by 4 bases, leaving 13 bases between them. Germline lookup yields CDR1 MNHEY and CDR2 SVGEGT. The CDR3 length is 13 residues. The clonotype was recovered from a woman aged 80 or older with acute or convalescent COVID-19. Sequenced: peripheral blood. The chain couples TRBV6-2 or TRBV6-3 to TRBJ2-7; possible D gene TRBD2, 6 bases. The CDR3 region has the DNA TGTGCCAGCAGCGACGGGGGACTTTACGAGCAGTACTTC. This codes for CASSDGGLYEQYF.